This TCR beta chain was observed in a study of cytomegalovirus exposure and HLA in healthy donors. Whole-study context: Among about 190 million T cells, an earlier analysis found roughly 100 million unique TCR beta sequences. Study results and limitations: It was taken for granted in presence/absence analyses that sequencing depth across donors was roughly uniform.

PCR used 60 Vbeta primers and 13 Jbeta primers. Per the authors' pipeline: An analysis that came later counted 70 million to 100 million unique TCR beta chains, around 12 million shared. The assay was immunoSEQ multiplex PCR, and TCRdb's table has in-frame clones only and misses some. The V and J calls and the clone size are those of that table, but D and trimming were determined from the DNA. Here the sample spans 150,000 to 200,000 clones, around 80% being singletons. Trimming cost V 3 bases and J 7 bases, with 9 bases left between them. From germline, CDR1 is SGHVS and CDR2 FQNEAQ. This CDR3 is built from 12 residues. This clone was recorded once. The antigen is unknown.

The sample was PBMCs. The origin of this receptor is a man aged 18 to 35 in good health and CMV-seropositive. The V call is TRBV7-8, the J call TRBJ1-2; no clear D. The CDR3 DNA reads TGTGCCAGCAGCTTCAACCGCGTTGGCTACACCTTC. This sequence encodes CASSFNRVGYTF.